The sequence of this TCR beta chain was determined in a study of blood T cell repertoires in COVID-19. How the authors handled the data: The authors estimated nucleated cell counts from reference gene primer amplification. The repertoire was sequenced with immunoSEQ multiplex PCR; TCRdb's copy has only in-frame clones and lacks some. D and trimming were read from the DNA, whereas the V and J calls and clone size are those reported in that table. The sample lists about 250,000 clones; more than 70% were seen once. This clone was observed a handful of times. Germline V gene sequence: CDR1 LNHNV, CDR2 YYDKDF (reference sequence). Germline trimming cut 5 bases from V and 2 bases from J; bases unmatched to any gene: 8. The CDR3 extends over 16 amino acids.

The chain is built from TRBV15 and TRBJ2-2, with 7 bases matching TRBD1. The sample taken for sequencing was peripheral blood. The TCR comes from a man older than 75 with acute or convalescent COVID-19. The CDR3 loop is CATSPQGVANTGELFF. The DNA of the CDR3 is TGTGCCACCAGCCCCCAGGGGGTAGCCAACACCGGGGAGCTGTTTTTT.